This T cell receptor (beta chain) was identified during a study of blood T cell repertoires in COVID-19. About the study: Italy, Spain and the United States were the sources of the convalescent and acute COVID-19 samples.

Germline CDR1 and CDR2: SEHNR and FQNEAQ (reference sequence). The CDR3 consists of 13 residues. V was clipped by 6 bases and J by 4 bases, with 12 bases between them. Method: immunoSEQ multiplex PCR; TCRdb's copy keeps in-frame clones and lacks some. The sample shows roughly 170,000 clones, over 80% of them seen only once. Participants came from some 23 US areas, aged about 18 to 100 years. Sequenced sample: PBMCs or T cells enriched from blood (not recorded which). The J gene is TRBJ1-1, the V gene TRBV7-9; no clear D. This receptor was taken from a woman aged 45-59 years who had recovered from COVID-19. DNA for the CDR3: TGTGCCAGCAGTCGTGGAGGTGGCACTGAAGCTTTCTTT. Its translation: CASSRGGGTEAFF. Filled out from reference TRBV7-9 and TRBJ1-1, the complete variable domain reads DTGVSQNPRHKITKRGQNVTFRCDPISEHNRLYWYRQTLGQGPEFLTYFQNEAQLEKSRLLSDRFSAERPKGSFSTLEIQRTEQGDSAMYLCASSRGGGTEAFFGQGTRLTVV.